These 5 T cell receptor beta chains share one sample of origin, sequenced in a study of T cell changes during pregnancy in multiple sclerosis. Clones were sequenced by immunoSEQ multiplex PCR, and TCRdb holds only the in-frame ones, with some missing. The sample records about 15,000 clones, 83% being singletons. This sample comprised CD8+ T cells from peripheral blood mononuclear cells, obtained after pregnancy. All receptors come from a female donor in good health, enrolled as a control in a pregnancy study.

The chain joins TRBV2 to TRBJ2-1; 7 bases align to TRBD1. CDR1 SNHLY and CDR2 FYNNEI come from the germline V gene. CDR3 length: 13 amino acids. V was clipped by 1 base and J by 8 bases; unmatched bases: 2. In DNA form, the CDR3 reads TGTGCCAGCAGTGAAGACAGGGGAGATGAGCAGTTCTTC. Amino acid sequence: CASSEDRGDEQFF.

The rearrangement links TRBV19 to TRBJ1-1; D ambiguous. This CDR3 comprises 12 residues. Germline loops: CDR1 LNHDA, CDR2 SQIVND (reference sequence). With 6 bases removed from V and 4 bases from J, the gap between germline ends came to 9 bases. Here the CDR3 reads CASRLWSTEAFF. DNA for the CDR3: TGTGCCAGTAGGTTATGGAGCACTGAAGCTTTCTTT. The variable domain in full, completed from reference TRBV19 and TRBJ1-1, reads DGGITQSPKYLFRKEGQNVTLSCEQNLNHDAMYWYRQDPGQGLRLIYYSQIVNDFQKGDIAEGYSVSREKKESFPLTVTSAQKNPTAFYLCASRLWSTEAFFGQGTRLTVV.

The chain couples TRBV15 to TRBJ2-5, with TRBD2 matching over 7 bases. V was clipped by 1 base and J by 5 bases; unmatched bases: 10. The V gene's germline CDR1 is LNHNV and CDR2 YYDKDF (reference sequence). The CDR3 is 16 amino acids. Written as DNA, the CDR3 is TGTGCCACCAGCAGAGCCACCGGGAGGTGGTGGGAGACCCAGTACTTC. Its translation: CATSRATGRWWETQYF.

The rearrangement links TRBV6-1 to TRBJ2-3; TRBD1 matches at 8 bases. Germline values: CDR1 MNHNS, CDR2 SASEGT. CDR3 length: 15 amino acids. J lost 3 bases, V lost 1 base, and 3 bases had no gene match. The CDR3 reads CASSEETGGTDTQYF. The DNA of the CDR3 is TGTGCCAGCAGTGAAGAAACAGGGGGAACAGATACGCAGTATTTT.

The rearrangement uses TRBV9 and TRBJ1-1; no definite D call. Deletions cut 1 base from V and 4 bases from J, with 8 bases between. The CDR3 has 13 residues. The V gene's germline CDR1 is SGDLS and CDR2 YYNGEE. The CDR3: CASSVTVRTEAFF. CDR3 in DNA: TGTGCCAGCAGCGTAACGGTTCGCACTGAAGCTTTCTTT. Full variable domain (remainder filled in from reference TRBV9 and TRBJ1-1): DSGVTQTPKHLITATGQRVTLRCSPRSGDLSVYWYQQSLDQGLQFLIQYYNGEERAKGNILERFSAQQFPDLHSELNLSSLELGDSALYFCASSVTVRTEAFFGQGTRLTVV.